This T cell receptor beta chain appears in the sequencing data of a study of shared clonotypes between healthy human individuals. The assay was immunoSEQ multiplex PCR, and TCRdb's table has in-frame clones only and misses some. In the table there are about 2,100,000 clones, under 95% of which are singletons. Terminally differentiated effector memory CD45RA+ cells were excluded from the naive CD8 cells, which were CD45RO-negative and positively selected for CCR7. J lost 3 bases, V lost 4 bases, and 3 bases had no gene match. This CDR3 spans 14 amino acids. Germline CDR1 and CDR2: SGHAT and FQNNGV. This rearrangement joins TRBV11-2 to TRBJ2-7; 10 bases line up with TRBD1. Sequenced sample: naive CD8+ T cells from PBMCs. The TCR sequence derives from a man aged 18 to 30 in good health. Some clones in this sample may be carry-over from other donors' samples. CDR3 region: CASSSGQGFYEQYF. The CDR3 DNA reads TGTGCCAGCAGCTCGGGACAGGGGTTCTACGAGCAGTACTTC.